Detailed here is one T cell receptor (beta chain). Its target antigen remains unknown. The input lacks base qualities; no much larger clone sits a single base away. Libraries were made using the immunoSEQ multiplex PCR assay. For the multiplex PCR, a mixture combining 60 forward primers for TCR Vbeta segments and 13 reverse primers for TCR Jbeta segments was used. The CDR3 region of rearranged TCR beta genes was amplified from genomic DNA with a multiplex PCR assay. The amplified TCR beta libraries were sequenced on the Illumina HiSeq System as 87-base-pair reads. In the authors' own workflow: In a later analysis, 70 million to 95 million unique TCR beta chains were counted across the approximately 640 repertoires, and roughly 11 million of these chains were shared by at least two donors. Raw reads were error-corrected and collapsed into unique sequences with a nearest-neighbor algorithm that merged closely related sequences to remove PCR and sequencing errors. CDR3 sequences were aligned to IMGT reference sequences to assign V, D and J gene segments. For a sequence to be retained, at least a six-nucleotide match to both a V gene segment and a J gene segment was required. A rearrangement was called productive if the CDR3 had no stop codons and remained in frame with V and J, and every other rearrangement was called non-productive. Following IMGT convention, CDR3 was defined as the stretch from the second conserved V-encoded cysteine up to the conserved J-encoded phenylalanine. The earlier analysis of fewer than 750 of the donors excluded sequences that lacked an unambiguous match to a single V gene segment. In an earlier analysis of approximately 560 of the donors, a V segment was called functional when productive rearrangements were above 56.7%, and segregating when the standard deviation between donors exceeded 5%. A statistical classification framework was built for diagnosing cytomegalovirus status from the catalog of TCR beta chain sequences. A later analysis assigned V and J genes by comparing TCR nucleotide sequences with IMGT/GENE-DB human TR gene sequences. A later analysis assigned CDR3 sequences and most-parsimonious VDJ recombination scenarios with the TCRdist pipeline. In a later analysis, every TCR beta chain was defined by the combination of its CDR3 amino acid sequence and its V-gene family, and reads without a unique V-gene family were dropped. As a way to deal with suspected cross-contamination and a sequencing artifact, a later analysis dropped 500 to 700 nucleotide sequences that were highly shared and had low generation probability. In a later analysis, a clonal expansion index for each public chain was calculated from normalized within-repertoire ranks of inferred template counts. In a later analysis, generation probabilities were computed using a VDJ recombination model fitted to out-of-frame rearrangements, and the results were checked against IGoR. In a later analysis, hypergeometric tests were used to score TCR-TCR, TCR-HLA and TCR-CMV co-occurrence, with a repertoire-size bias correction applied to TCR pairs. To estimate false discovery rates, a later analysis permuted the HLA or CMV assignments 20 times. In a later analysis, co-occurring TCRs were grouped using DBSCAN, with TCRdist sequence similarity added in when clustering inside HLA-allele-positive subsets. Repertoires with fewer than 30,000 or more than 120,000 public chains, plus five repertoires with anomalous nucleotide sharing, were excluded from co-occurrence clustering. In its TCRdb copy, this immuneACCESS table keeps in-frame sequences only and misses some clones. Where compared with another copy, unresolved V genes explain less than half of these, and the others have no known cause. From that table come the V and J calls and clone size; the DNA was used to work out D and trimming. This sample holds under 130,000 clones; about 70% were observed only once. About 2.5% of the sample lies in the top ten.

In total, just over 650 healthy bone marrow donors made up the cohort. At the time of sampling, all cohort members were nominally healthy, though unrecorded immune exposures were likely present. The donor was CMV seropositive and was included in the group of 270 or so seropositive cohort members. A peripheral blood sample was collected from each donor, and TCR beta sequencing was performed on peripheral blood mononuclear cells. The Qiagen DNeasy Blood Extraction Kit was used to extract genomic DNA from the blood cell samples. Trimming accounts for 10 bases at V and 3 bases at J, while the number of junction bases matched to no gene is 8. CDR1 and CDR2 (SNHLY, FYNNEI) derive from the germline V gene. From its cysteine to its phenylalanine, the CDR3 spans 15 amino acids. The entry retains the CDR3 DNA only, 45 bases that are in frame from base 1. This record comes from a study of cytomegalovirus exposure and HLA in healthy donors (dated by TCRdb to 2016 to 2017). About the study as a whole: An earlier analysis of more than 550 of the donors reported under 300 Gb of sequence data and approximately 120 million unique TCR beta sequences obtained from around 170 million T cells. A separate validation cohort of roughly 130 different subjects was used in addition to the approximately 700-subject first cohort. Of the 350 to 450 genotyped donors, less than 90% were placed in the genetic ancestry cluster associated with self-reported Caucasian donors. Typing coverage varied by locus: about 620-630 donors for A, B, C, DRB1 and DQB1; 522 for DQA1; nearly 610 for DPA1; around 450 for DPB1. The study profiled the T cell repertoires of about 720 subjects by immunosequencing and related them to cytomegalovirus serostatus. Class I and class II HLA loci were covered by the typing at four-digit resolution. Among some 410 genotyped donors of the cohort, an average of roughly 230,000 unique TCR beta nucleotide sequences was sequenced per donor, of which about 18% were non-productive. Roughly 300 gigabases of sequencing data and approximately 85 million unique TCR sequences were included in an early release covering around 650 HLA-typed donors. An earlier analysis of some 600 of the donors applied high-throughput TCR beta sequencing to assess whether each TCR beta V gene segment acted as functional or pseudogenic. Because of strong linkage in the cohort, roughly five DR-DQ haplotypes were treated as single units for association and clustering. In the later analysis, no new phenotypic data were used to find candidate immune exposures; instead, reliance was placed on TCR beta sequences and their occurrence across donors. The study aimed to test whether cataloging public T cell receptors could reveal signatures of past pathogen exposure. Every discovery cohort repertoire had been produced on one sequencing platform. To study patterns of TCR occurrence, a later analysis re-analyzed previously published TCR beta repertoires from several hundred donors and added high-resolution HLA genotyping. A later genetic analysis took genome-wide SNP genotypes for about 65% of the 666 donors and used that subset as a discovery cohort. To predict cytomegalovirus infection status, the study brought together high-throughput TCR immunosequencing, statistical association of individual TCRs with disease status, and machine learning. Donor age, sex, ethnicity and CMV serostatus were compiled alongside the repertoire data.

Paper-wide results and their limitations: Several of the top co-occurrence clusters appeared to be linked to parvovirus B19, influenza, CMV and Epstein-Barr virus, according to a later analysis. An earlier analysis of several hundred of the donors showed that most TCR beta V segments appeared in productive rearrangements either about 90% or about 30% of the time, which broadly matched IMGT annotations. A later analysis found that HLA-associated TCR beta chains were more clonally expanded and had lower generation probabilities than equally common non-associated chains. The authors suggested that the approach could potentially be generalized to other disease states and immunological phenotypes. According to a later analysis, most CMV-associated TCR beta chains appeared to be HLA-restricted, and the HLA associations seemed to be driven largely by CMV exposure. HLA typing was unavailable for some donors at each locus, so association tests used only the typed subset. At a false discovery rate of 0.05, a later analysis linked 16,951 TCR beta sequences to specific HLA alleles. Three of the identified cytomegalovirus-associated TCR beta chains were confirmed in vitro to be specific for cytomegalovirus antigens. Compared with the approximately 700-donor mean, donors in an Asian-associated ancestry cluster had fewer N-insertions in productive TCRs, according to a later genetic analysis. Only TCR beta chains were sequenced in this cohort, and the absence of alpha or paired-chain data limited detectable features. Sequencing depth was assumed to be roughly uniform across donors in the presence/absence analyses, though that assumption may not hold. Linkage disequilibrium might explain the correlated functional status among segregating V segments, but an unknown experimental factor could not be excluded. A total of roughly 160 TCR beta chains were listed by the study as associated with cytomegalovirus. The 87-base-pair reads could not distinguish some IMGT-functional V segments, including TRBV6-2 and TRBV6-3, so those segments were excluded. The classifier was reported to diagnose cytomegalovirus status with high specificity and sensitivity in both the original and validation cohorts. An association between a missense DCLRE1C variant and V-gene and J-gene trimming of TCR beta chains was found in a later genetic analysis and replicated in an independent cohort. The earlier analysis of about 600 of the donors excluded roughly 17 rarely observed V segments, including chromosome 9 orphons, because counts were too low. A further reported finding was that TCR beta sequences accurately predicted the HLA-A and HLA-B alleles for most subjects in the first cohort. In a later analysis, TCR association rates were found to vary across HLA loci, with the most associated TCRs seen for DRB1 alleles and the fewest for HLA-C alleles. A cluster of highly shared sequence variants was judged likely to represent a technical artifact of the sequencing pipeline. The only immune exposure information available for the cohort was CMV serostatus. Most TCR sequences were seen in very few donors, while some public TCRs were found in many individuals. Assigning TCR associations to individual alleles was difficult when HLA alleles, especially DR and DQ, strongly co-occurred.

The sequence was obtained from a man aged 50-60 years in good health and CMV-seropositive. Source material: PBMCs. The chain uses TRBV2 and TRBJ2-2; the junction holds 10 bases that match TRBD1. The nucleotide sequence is TGTGCCATCTCGAGGACAGGGGGGTACACCGGGGAGCTGTTTTTT. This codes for CAISRTGGYTGELFF.